This T cell receptor (beta chain) stems from a study of cytomegalovirus exposure and HLA in healthy donors. This CDR3 comprises 13 residues. The V and J ends lost 6 bases and 4 bases respectively, with 9 bases between them. Germline assignment: CDR1 MNHEY and CDR2 SMNVEV (reference sequence). The study sampled nominally healthy donors, though unrecorded immune exposures were likely. A multiplex PCR was run with 60 Vbeta primers and 13 Jbeta primers. Sequenced by immunoSEQ multiplex PCR; TCRdb stores in-frame clones only, minus some. In all, the sample yields roughly 35,000 clones. Study-level findings and limits: It was approximately 150 TCR beta chains that were listed as cytomegalovirus-associated. Later analysis reportedly placed an Asian-associated ancestry cluster below the roughly 600-donor mean in N-insertions.

Points on this clone: Its specificity is unknown.

Material: PBMCs. This TCR was recovered from a woman aged 40 to 50 in good health and CMV-seropositive. The chain joins TRBV27 to TRBJ2-2; tentative D call: TRBD1 (6 bases). CDR3 amino acids: CASRQGTTGELFF. DNA of the CDR3: TGTGCCAGCAGACAGGGTACCACCGGGGAGCTGTTTTTT.